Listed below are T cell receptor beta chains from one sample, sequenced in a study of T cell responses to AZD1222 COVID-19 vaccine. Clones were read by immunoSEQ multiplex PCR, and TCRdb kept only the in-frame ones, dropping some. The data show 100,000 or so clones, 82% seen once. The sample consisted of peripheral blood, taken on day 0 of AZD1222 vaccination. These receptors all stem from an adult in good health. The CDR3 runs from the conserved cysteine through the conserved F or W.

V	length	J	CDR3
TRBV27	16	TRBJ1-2	CASSFIDSLNLYGYTF
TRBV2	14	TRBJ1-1	CASSEGWMNTEAFF
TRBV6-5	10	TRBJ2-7	CASFNREQYF
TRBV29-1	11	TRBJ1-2	CSVELGYGYTF
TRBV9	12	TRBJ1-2	CASSSRVPGYTF
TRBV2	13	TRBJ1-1	CASNQDRETEAFF
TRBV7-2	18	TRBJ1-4	CASSSRYRGRGGNEKLFF
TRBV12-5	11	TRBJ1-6	CASGLDSPLHF
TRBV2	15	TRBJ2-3	CASSPYSGGADTQYF
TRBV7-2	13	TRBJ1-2	CASSQGGFYGYTF
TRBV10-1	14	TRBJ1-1	CASSRQGSNTEAFF
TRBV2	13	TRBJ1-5	CASRGATRQPQHF
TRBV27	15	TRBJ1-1	CASSFGEDLNTEAFF
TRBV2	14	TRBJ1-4	CASSPGTGVEKLFF
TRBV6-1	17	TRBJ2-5	CASSELRAGQGAETQYF
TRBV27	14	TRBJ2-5	CASSPYQLAETQYF
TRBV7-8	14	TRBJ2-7	CASSLVSLGYEQYF
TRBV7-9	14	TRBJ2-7	CASSLEGSSYEQYF
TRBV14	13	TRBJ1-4	CASSQLFREKLFF
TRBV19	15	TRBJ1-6	CASNTGSSYNSPLHF
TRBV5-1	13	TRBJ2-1	CASSLEGSREQFF
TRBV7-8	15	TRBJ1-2	CASSSGGSLNYGYTF
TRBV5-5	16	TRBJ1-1	CASSLAPTGVNTEAFF
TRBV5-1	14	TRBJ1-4	CASSLSGGNEKLFF
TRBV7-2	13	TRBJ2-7	CASSLGLSYEQYF
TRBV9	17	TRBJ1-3	CASSVALDREVGNTIYF
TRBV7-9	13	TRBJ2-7	CASSSGERQGPYF
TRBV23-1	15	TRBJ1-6	CAAWKRNRDNSPLHF
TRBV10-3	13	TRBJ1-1	CAISQTGGTEAFF
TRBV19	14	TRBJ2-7	CASSPLQDRDEQYF
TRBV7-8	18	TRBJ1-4	CASSFLRGSAATNEKLFF
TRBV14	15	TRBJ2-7	CASSPMRGVDYEQYF
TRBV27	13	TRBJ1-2	CASSLGQSYGYTF
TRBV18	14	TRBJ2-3	CASSPGTGGDTQYF
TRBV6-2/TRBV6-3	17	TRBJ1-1	CASSWSLPSIVNTEAFF